This TCR beta chain was recovered during a study of T cell responses to AZD1222 COVID-19 vaccine. General study results and limits: Close to half of spike-specific TCRs reportedly recognize unmutated variant regions.

Assay used: immunoSEQ multiplex PCR; TCRdb lists only in-frame clones, some missing. This repertoire shows roughly 130,000 clones, about 90% found once; its top ten account for about 1.9%. This clone was counted a few times. Its antigen is unknown. Material: peripheral blood, obtained on day 0 of AZD1222 vaccination. The source of this sequence is an adult in good health.

The CDR3 DNA is TGTGCCAGTAGCGACAGGACGAACACTGAAGCTTTCTTT. It translates to CASSDRTNTEAFF. The chain couples TRBV19 to TRBJ1-1, with D perhaps matching TRBD1 (6 bases). The CDR3 extends over 13 amino acids. With 6 bases removed from V and 1 base from J, the gap between germline ends came to 9 bases. CDR1 is LNHDA, CDR2 SQIVND, per germline (reference sequence).